A single sample gave rise to the 12 T cell receptor beta chains below, sequenced in a study of cytomegalovirus exposure and HLA in healthy donors. PCR was performed using 60 Vbeta and 13 Jbeta primers. TCRdb's copy holds only in-frame clones and misses some; the assay was immunoSEQ multiplex PCR. The data contain 150,000 or so clones, around three quarters of them singletons. Sequencing was performed on PBMCs. The receptor set was obtained from a man in his forties in good health and CMV-seronegative.

CDR3 sequence: CASSPLAEGRFTDTQYF. In DNA form, the CDR3 reads TGTGCCAGCAGCCCATTAGCGGAGGGGAGATTCACAGATACGCAGTATTTT. The chain has TRBV9 and TRBJ2-3; the D gene is possibly TRBD2 (6 bases). The CDR3 length is 17 residues. V was pared by 4 bases and J by 2 bases, with 20 bases between. Germline CDR1 is SGDLS and CDR2 is YYNGEE.

The chain links TRBV4-1 to TRBJ2-7; TRBD2 matches at 7 bases. The CDR3 spans 17 residues. Germline loops: CDR1 MGHRA, CDR2 YSYEKL. After removal of 1 base from V and 1 base from J, the junction contained 10 bases not matched to a gene. The CDR3 loop is CASSQAVAGVFSYEQYF. CDR3 sequence (DNA): TGCGCCAGCAGCCAAGCTGTGGCGGGAGTGTTTTCCTACGAGCAGTACTTC.

The rearrangement uses TRBV21-1 and TRBJ2-7; the table's D call, TRBD2, has no DNA check behind it. TRBV21-1 is a pseudogene segment. The CDR3 is 13 amino acids. As DNA, the CDR3 is TGTGCCAGCAGCAAGCTAAGAGACTACGAGCAGTACTTC. It yields the protein CASSKLRDYEQYF.

The J gene is TRBJ2-3, the V gene TRBV27; D is unclear. V shed 2 bases and J shed 1 base, with 13 bases lying between them. The CDR3 length is 16 residues. Per the germline V gene, CDR1 is MNHEY and CDR2 is SMNVEV (reference sequence). CDR3 amino acids: CASSLSGGYGTDTQYF. The CDR3 DNA reads TGTGCCAGCAGTTTAAGTGGCGGTTACGGCACAGATACGCAGTATTTT.

The V call is TRBV29-1, the J call TRBJ2-5; the D gene is possibly TRBD1 (6 bases). With 4 bases removed from V and 3 bases from J, the gap between germline ends came to 9 bases. This CDR3 is 12 amino acids long. The V gene's germline CDR1 is SQVTM and CDR2 ANQGSEA. The CDR3, as DNA: TGCAGCGTTGGGACAGCAGAAGAGACCCAGTACTTC. The encoded protein is CSVGTAEETQYF.

CDR3 residues: CASSSRSGEAFF. Written as DNA, the CDR3 is TGTGCCAGCAGCTCCCGATCGGGTGAAGCTTTCTTT. The genes are TRBV7-3 and TRBJ1-1, with D hard to call. Germline assignment: CDR1 SGHTA and CDR2 FQGTGA. V was cut by 4 bases and J by 7 bases, with 10 bases left in between. The CDR3 sequence is 12 residues long.

This clone was recorded a few times. This chain connects TRBV18 to TRBJ1-1; D is unclear. The ends were cut back, 3 bases at V and 8 bases at J, with 16 bases in the middle. The V gene's germline CDR1 is KGHSH and CDR2 LQKENI. The length of the CDR3 is 14 residues. Here the CDR3 reads CASSPNAVPEEAFF. The CDR3 DNA sequence: TGTGCCAGCTCACCTAACGCCGTCCCGGAGGAAGCTTTCTTT.

The chain employs TRBV10-3 and TRBJ2-2; 7 positions agree with TRBD2. Germline V lookup: CDR1 ENHRY, CDR2 SYGVKD. V was clipped by 2 bases and J by 4 bases; unmatched bases: 16. The CDR3 loop spans 19 amino acids. CDR3 sequence: CAISERGVSTLRGTGELFF. In DNA form, the CDR3 reads TGTGCCATCAGTGAGCGGGGGGTTAGCACCCTCCGAGGCACCGGGGAGCTGTTTTTT.

J is TRBJ2-7 and V is TRBV6-5; weak D call: TRBD1 (6 bases). CDR1 and CDR2 (germline): MNHEY, SVGAGI. Trimming pared 6 bases from V and 4 bases from J, leaving 10 bases between. The length of the CDR3 is 12 residues. CDR3 coding DNA: TGTGCCAGCAGCAGCCAGGGGTACGAGCAGTACTTC. Protein product: CASSSQGYEQYF.

The chain uses TRBV7-9 and TRBJ2-2; possible D gene TRBD2, 6 bases. Germline CDR1 SEHNR, CDR2 FQNEAQ (reference sequence). The CDR3 runs 14 residues. Trimming shortened V by 8 bases and J by 6 bases, and 16 bases separated the two germline ends. CDR3 sequence: CASYRATGAGELFF. Written as DNA, the CDR3 is TGTGCCAGCTACCGGGCGACGGGGGCCGGGGAGCTGTTTTTT.

The rearrangement joins TRBV19 to TRBJ2-3; TRBD2 aligns across 12 bases. V shed 5 bases, J shed 1 base, and the junction held 10 bases outside the gene matches. The CDR3 sequence is 18 residues long. Germline assignment: CDR1 LNHDA and CDR2 SQIVND (reference sequence). The CDR3 sequence: CASSASPLAGGRTDTQYF. The DNA for the CDR3 is TGTGCCAGTAGTGCCAGCCCACTAGCGGGAGGACGCACAGATACGCAGTATTTT.

This clone was found a few times. The chain uses TRBV30 and TRBJ2-7, with D perhaps TRBD1 (6 bases). Trimming removed 2 bases from V and 5 bases from J, with 13 bases in between. The CDR3 sequence is 13 residues long. Looked up from germline, CDR1 is GTSNPN and CDR2 is SVGIG (reference sequence). CDR3 region: CAWSPPQGNEQYF. The CDR3 nucleotides read TGTGCCTGGAGTCCCCCACAGGGCAACGAGCAGTACTTC.